This entry features one T cell receptor beta chain sequence. This clonotype was observed at least ten times. This clone's antigen is unknown. No clone much larger than this one lies a single base away; base qualities are absent. CDR1 and CDR2, looked up from the germline V gene, are MGHDK and SYGVNS. The CDR3 contains 16 residues, cysteine and phenylalanine counted. Solely the CDR3 DNA is kept, with 48 bases framed from the first base. Trimming takes 4 bases off V and 4 bases off J; junction bases not matched to a gene: 11. This specimen belongs to a study of early T cells in non-severe SARS-CoV-2 infection (dated by TCRdb to the early 2020s). Looking at the study overall: TCR sequencing used bulk RNA from unsorted whole blood, so alpha and beta chains could not be paired. What the study reported, not specific to this receptor: VDJdb matching was skewed toward anti-spike CD8 responses and likely underestimated virus-specific expansions by missing private and CD4 specificities.

The study was a case-control design nested within a healthcare worker cohort in London, UK, with weekly nasopharyngeal swab PCR tests and blood sampling. Healthcare workers were recruited during the week of the UK lockdown, between 23 and 31 March 2020, and followed weekly for up to roughly 15 weeks. Libraries were prepared through 5' RACE. These reads were obtained on a NextSeq 500. The TCR library protocol attached unique molecular identifiers to individual cDNA molecules to correct for sequencing error and PCR bias. TCR alpha and beta chains were both sequenced, and the abundances of alpha and beta sequences in each sample were closely correlated with each other. On the study's bioinformatics: Decombinator V4 was used to perform V gene, J gene and CDR3 annotation of TCR sequences. TCRs were defined as expanded if a significant change between any two time points was detected under a Poisson model with p below 0.0001. TCR abundances were normalised to the total number of TCRs sequenced per sample and expressed as counts per million. MAIT TCRs were defined by TRAV1-2 paired with TRAJ12, TRAJ20 or TRAJ33, and iNKT TCRs by TRAV10 paired with TRAJ18. VDJdb, accessed 1 November 2021, was searched for CMV, EBV and SARS-CoV-2 annotated TCRs, excluding TCRs annotated for multiple antigens. Through fastp at Q25 and MiXCR, TCRdb rebuilt clones from the public reads, retaining in-frame beta chains. Records with the same CDR3 protein are collapsed into one entry carrying the most frequent genes and DNA. These V and J calls are TCRdb output, not the study's own analysis. Here the sample has fewer than 65,000 distinct CDR3 sequences; about 10% occur a single time. The ten largest clones capture approximately 4% of the sample.

The V gene is TRBV25-1 and the J gene is TRBJ2-3, and TRBD1 matches 7 of the central bases. Specimen: whole blood, collected at baseline. The origin of this receptor is an adult who was a healthcare worker with PCR-confirmed SARS-CoV-2 infection or an uninfected control (not recorded which). The sequenced DNA: TGTGCCAGCAGTGTCGGTCACCAGGGGGTCCCAGATACGCAGTATTTT. It is translated as CASSVGHQGVPDTQYF.